Shown below are 23 T cell receptor beta chains from a single sample sequenced in a study of blood T cell repertoires in COVID-19. Generated by immunoSEQ multiplex PCR, the TCRdb table keeps only in-frame clones and is missing some. The sample has under 25,000 clones, around nine tenths seen once. Specimen: peripheral blood. The receptor source for this set is a human donor in a cohort sampled during active COVID-19.

The chain recombines TRBV6-6 with TRBJ2-5; 8 bases match TRBD1. V was pared by 5 bases and J by 2 bases, with 7 bases of the junction left unmatched. Germline assignment: CDR1 MNHNY and CDR2 SVGAGI (reference sequence). CDR3 length equals 15 residues. Written as DNA, the CDR3 is TGTGCCAGCAGTGCTAACAGGGGGTTTCAAGAGACCCAGTACTTC. Protein sequence: CASSANRGFQETQYF.

The chain links TRBV27 to TRBJ2-7; 8 positions match TRBD1. Germline V gives CDR1 MNHEY, CDR2 SMNVEV (reference sequence). This CDR3 comprises 16 residues. V trimming: 5 bases; J trimming: 2 bases; junction bases outside the gene matches: 11. The CDR3 loop reads CASSLGMGQEAYEQYF. The CDR3 DNA reads TGTGCCAGCAGTCTAGGGATGGGACAGGAGGCCTACGAGCAGTACTTC.

This clone has only one observation. The genes are TRBV5-1 and TRBJ2-7; 8 positions match TRBD1. J lost 3 bases, V lost 0 bases, and 5 bases had no gene match. CDR1 and CDR2 (germline): SGHRS, YFSETQ. CDR3 length equals 15 residues. The DNA for the CDR3 is TGCGCCAGCAGCTTGGAGTGGACAGGGCACTACGAGCAGTACTTC. It codes for CASSLEWTGHYEQYF.

This rearrangement joins TRBV20-1 to TRBJ1-1, with D unclear. V dropped 3 bases and J dropped 4 bases, with 15 bases sitting between them. Germline CDR1 is DFQATT and CDR2 is SNEGSKA (reference sequence). The CDR3 has 14 amino acids. The CDR3 here is CSASRGPFGTEAFF. DNA for the CDR3: TGCAGTGCTAGTCGCGGGCCGTTCGGCACTGAAGCTTTCTTT.

This clone was observed once. CDR3 sequence reads: CATGMGANTEAFF. As DNA, the CDR3 is TGTGCCACCGGAATGGGGGCAAACACTGAAGCTTTCTTT. The V gene is TRBV6-5, the J gene TRBJ1-1; weak D call: TRBD1 (6 bases). Per germline, CDR1 MNHEY and CDR2 SVGAGI. V lost 10 bases to trimming and J lost 2 bases, with 14 bases between them. The CDR3 has 13 residues.

The chain combines TRBV12-3 or TRBV12-4 with TRBJ2-7; D remains unclear. The ends were cut back, 5 bases at V and 4 bases at J, with 6 bases in the middle. The CDR3 has 11 residues. In DNA, the CDR3 is TGTGCCAGCAGTACATATTACGAGCAGTACTTC. This sequence encodes CASSTYYEQYF.

This chain connects TRBV28 to TRBJ2-6; no firm D call. CDR3 length: 15 amino acids. Germline V lookup: CDR1 MDHEN, CDR2 SYDVKM. Trimming removed 6 bases at V and 1 base at J, with 10 bases between. CDR3 loop: CASRTYGSGANVLTF. In nucleotides, the CDR3 is TGTGCCAGCAGGACATATGGTTCTGGGGCCAACGTCCTGACTTTC.

The V call is TRBV7-9, the J call TRBJ1-3, with TRBD1 matching 9 bases. V gave up 5 bases and J gave up 0 bases; unmatched junction bases: 8. Germline CDR1 reads SEHNR; CDR2 reads FQNEAQ (reference sequence). There are 17 residues in the CDR3. In nucleotides, the CDR3 is TGTGCCAGCAGCGCCCGGACAGGGGCAAACTCTGGAAACACCATATATTTT. Translating it yields CASSARTGANSGNTIYF.

CDR3 sequence reads: CASSLRTSGSPGELFF. The CDR3 nucleotides read TGTGCCAGCAGCTTAAGGACTAGCGGGAGCCCCGGGGAGCTGTTTTTT. The chain carries TRBV3-1 (or the pseudogene TRBV3-2) and TRBJ2-2; 13 bases align to TRBD2. Per the germline V gene, CDR1 is LGHDT and CDR2 is YNNKEL (reference sequence). CDR3 length equals 16 residues. The V segment lost 5 bases and the J segment 6 bases; nucleotides outside the gene matches: 6.

The rearrangement links TRBV4-2 to TRBJ2-3; the match to TRBD2 covers 7 bases. Per the germline V gene, CDR1 is LGHNA and CDR2 is YNFKEQ. This CDR3 is 14 amino acids long. Losses at the gene ends were 4 bases for V and 0 bases for J; bases not matched to a gene: 1. In DNA, the CDR3 is TGTGCCAGCAGCCCGGGAGGAAGCACAGATACGCAGTATTTT. Its translation: CASSPGGSTDTQYF.

This chain's CDR3 is CASSQGGWREKWGSGANVLTF. Written as DNA, the CDR3 is TGCGCCAGCAGCCAAGGAGGGTGGCGGGAGAAATGGGGCTCTGGGGCCAACGTCCTGACTTTC. The chain carries TRBV4-1 and TRBJ2-6; 7 positions match TRBD2. Germline CDR1 is MGHRA and CDR2 is YSYEKL. J was trimmed by 0 bases and V by 1 base; bases with no gene match: 15. CDR3 length: 21 residues.

The genes are TRBV5-1 and TRBJ2-5, with TRBD1 matching 7 bases. With V trimmed by 5 bases and J by 2 bases, 6 bases remained unmatched. In germline, CDR1 is SGHRS, CDR2 YFSETQ. The CDR3 totals 14 residues. CDR3 in amino acids: CASSPGQPQETQYF. As DNA, the CDR3 is TGCGCCAGCAGTCCGGGACAGCCGCAAGAGACCCAGTACTTC.

The chain uses TRBV14 and TRBJ2-4, with D tentatively TRBD1 (6 bases). The CDR3 is 15 amino acids. Trimming removed 4 bases at V and 8 bases at J, with 18 bases between. CDR1 and CDR2 (germline): SGHDN, FVKESK. This chain's CDR3 is CASSRTQGRKDIQYF. DNA for the CDR3: TGTGCCAGCAGCCGGACACAGGGTAGGAAAGACATTCAGTACTTC. Supplemented by reference TRBV14 and TRBJ2-4, the full variable domain reads EAGVTQFPSHSVIEKGQTVTLRCDPISGHDNLYWYRRVMGKEIKFLLHFVKESKQDESGMPNNRFLAERTGGTYSTLKVQPAELEDSGVYFCASSRTQGRKDIQYFGAGTRLSVL.

V usage is TRBV21-1 and J usage is TRBJ2-3; TRBD1 was called by the table and not checked on the DNA. TRBV21-1 is assigned pseudogene status. This CDR3 is built from 14 residues. In DNA, the CDR3 is TGTGCCAGCAGCAAAGAAAGGGGGATAGATACGCAGTATTTT. Translation: CASSKERGIDTQYF.

V usage is TRBV9 and J usage is TRBJ1-2; 8 nucleotides agree with TRBD1. CDR3 size: 15 residues. V was pared by 2 bases and J by 4 bases, with 7 bases of the junction left unmatched. Germline assignment: CDR1 SGDLS and CDR2 YYNGEE. The CDR3 loop is CASSVSSGGVYGYTF. The CDR3 region has the DNA TGTGCCAGCAGCGTCTCTTCAGGGGGCGTCTATGGCTACACCTTC. The full variable domain, in which reference TRBV9 and TRBJ1-2 provide the parts outside the CDR3, is DSGVTQTPKHLITATGQRVTLRCSPRSGDLSVYWYQQSLDQGLQFLIQYYNGEERAKGNILERFSAQQFPDLHSELNLSSLELGDSALYFCASSVSSGGVYGYTFGSGTRLTVV.

The gene calls are TRBV5-8 and TRBJ1-1; D perhaps matches TRBD1 (5 bases). The CDR3 totals 15 residues. Germline V gene lookup returns CDR1 SGHTS and CDR2 YDEGEE. V was pared by 1 base and J by 0 bases, with 10 bases between. This chain's CDR3 is CASSLTGILNTEAFF. The DNA of the CDR3 is TGTGCCAGCAGCTTGACAGGAATATTGAACACTGAAGCTTTCTTT.

The chain employs TRBV7-9 and TRBJ2-3, with D unresolved. The germline V and J ends were trimmed by 5 bases and 2 bases, with 5 bases remaining between them. From germline, CDR1 is SEHNR and CDR2 FQNEAQ (reference sequence). This CDR3 region has 12 residues. CDR3 in amino acids: CASSPNTDTQYF. Here the CDR3 DNA reads TGTGCCAGCAGCCCCAACACAGATACGCAGTATTTT. Combining the CDR3 with reference TRBV7-9 and TRBJ2-3 gives the whole variable domain DTGVSQNPRHKITKRGQNVTFRCDPISEHNRLYWYRQTLGQGPEFLTYFQNEAQLEKSRLLSDRFSAERPKGSFSTLEIQRTEQGDSAMYLCASSPNTDTQYFGPGTRLTVL.

V gene TRBV28 combines with J gene TRBJ1-5, with unresolved D. CDR1 and CDR2 from the germline V gene are MDHEN and SYDVKM. This CDR3 spans 12 amino acids. V lost 2 bases and J lost 4, with 3 bases in between. CDR3 coding DNA: TGTGCCAGCAGTTTAGAGAATCAGCCCCAGCATTTT. It translates to CASSLENQPQHF.

The rearrangement uses TRBV15 and TRBJ2-7; D uncertain. Per germline, CDR1 LNHNV and CDR2 YYDKDF (reference sequence). CDR3 size: 15 residues. The germline V and J ends were trimmed by 0 bases and 2 bases, with 11 bases remaining between them. The chain's CDR3 is CATSRDNGAPYEQYF. In nucleotides, the CDR3 is TGTGCCACCAGCAGAGATAATGGAGCTCCCTACGAGCAGTACTTC.

J is TRBJ2-3 and V is TRBV5-6, with D perhaps TRBD1 (5 bases). This CDR3 contains 16 residues. Germline CDR1 SGHDT, CDR2 YYEEEE. With 0 bases removed from V and 0 bases from J, the gap between germline ends came to 11 bases. CDR3 DNA sequence: TGTGCCAGCAGCTTGGCGCTGGGGCCTAGCACAGATACGCAGTATTTT. It encodes CASSLALGPSTDTQYF.

The chain carries TRBV7-2 and TRBJ1-4; D ambiguous. Trimming pared 5 bases from V and 0 bases from J, leaving 7 bases between. Germline CDR1 is SGHTA and CDR2 is FQGNSA. The CDR3 is 14 amino acids. The CDR3 here is CASSLSATNEKLFF. The CDR3 DNA is TGTGCCAGCAGCCTTTCAGCAACTAATGAAAAACTGTTTTTT. The full variable domain, with the rest looked up from reference TRBV7-2 and TRBJ1-4, is GAGVSQSPSNKVTEKGKDVELRCDPISGHTALYWYRQSLGQGLEFLIYFQGNSAPDKSGLPSDRFSAERTGGSVSTLTIQRTQQEDSAVYLCASSLSATNEKLFFGSGTQLSVL.

The V gene is TRBV5-1, the J gene TRBJ1-3, with D perhaps matching TRBD1 (5 bases). The CDR3 loop spans 16 amino acids. Germline lookup yields CDR1 SGHRS and CDR2 YFSETQ. Trimming left V 0 bases short and J 0 bases short, with 10 bases between. For the CDR3, the DNA is TGCGCCAGCAGCTTGGGGTTGGGGCCCTCTGGAAACACCATATATTTT. It codes for CASSLGLGPSGNTIYF.

This chain joins TRBV3-1 (or the pseudogene TRBV3-2) and TRBJ1-5, with TRBD1 identical over 9 bases. Germline trimming cut 3 bases from V and 2 bases from J; bases unmatched to any gene: 5. The CDR3 is made up of 16 amino acids. Germline-derived CDR1 and CDR2 are LGHDT and YNNKEL (reference sequence). The CDR3 nucleotides are TGTGCCAGCAGCCAGAGGGGACAGGGAGGCAATCAGCCCCAGCATTTT. It yields the protein CASSQRGQGGNQPQHF.